The 17 T cell receptor beta chains reported below all come from one sample, sequenced in a study of hypomethylating agent response in myelodysplastic syndrome. Only in-frame clones appear in the TCRdb table, and some are missing; sequencing was by immunoSEQ multiplex PCR. Counted here are approximately 6,800 clones, around 87% occurring once; the ten biggest clones make up 16%. Sequenced material: bone marrow, taken before or after starting hypomethylating agent treatment for myelodysplastic syndrome (not recorded which). These receptors originate from a human donor with myelodysplastic syndrome.

The chain combines TRBV6-5 with TRBJ1-5; D is ambiguous. The CDR3 is made up of 13 amino acids. Trimming left V 4 bases short and J 1 base short, with 5 bases between. CDR1 is MNHEY and CDR2 is SVGAGI in the germline V gene. The CDR3 DNA reads as TGTGCCAGCAGTTCCTACAGCAATCAGCCCCAGCATTTT. Its protein product is CASSSYSNQPQHF.

The CDR3 region has the DNA TGTGCCAGCTCGCGAACAGGCACTGAAGCTTTCTTT. This encodes CASSRTGTEAFF. V gene TRBV18 combines with J gene TRBJ1-1, with D possibly TRBD1 on 5 matching bases. Trimming took off 6 bases at V and 4 bases at J, with 9 bases between the two ends. Germline lookup yields CDR1 KGHSH and CDR2 LQKENI. The CDR3 runs 12 residues.

The chain links TRBV9 to TRBJ2-1, with TRBD2 matching over 13 bases. Germline trimming cut 3 bases from V and 9 bases from J; bases unmatched to any gene: 6. The CDR3 is 15 amino acids. The germline gives CDR1 SGDLS, CDR2 YYNGEE. The CDR3 DNA follows: TGTGCCAGCAGCGGAGGACTAGCGGGGGTCGGTGAGCAGTTCTTC. Protein: CASSGGLAGVGEQFF.

The genes are TRBV7-2 and TRBJ1-4; D gene ambiguous. Germline lookup yields CDR1 SGHTA and CDR2 FQGNSA. Trimming pared 2 bases from V and 4 bases from J, leaving 8 bases between. The CDR3 covers 14 residues. CDR3 protein: CASSLYSDNEKLFF. In nucleotides, the CDR3 is TGTGCCAGCAGCTTATACAGCGATAATGAAAAACTGTTTTTT.

The chain employs TRBV2 and TRBJ1-4, with D possibly TRBD1 on 5 matching bases. The V end was cut by 6 bases, the J end by 8 bases, with 13 bases between. The CDR3 has 13 residues. Per germline, CDR1 SNHLY and CDR2 FYNNEI. Written as DNA, the CDR3 is TGTGCCAGCAGCGGGGGAATGGGAGAAAAACTGTTTTTT. Translation: CASSGGMGEKLFF.

In its sample, this clone was seen a few times. The chain's CDR3 is CAIGQANSPLHF. The CDR3 DNA is TGTGCCATAGGGCAAGCGAATTCACCCCTCCACTTT. The rearrangement uses TRBV10-3 and TRBJ1-6; D ambiguous. V lost 9 bases and J lost 7, with 10 bases in between. The CDR3 has 12 residues. CDR1 and CDR2 from the germline V gene are ENHRY and SYGVKD.

This chain links TRBV9 with TRBJ1-5, with D hard to call. V was pared by 0 bases and J by 4 bases, with 8 bases between. Per germline, CDR1 SGDLS and CDR2 YYNGEE. The length of the CDR3 is 14 residues. CDR3 protein: CASSVDSQNQPQHF. In nucleotides, the CDR3 is TGTGCCAGCAGCGTAGACAGCCAGAATCAGCCCCAGCATTTT.

This clone was recorded only once. The rearrangement links TRBV6-1 to TRBJ2-7; TRBD1 is a possible D gene (6 bases). V was shortened by 2 bases and J by 3 bases, with 11 bases between the two germline ends. The CDR3 has 14 residues. Germline V gene sequence: CDR1 MNHNS, CDR2 SASEGT. The CDR3: CASSEWTDFYEQYV. The CDR3 DNA reads as TGTGCCAGCAGTGAATGGACAGATTTCTACGAGCAGTACGTC.

This clone was picked up a small number of times. V and J are TRBV5-6 and TRBJ2-7; D may correspond to TRBD1 or TRBD2 (5 bases each). Germline lookup yields CDR1 SGHDT and CDR2 YYEEEE. The CDR3 length is 14 residues. V lost 4 bases to trimming and J lost 1 base, with 12 bases between them. CDR3 amino acids: CASSRDPGSYEQYV. CDR3 in DNA: TGTGCCAGCAGCAGGGACCCGGGGTCCTACGAGCAGTACGTC.

This rearrangement joins TRBV4-1 to TRBJ2-5; a possible D gene is TRBD2 (6 bases). The CDR3 spans 21 residues. From germline, CDR1 is MGHRA and CDR2 YSYEKL. The ends were cut back, 5 bases at V and 2 bases at J, with 33 bases in the middle. The CDR3 DNA is TGCGCCAGCAGCTTCCCCCGCCCCTCGCGCCGGGAAGTAGCGGAGCAAGAGACCCAGTACTTC. Amino acid sequence: CASSFPRPSRREVAEQETQYF.

The chain has TRBV28 and TRBJ2-7; 7 bases agree with TRBD1. Unmatched junction bases numbered 10, after V lost 3 bases and J lost 2 bases. Germline CDR1 is MDHEN and CDR2 is SYDVKM. CDR3 length: 16 residues. This CDR3 reads CASSFRTGLPPYEQYV. The CDR3 region has the DNA TGTGCCAGCAGTTTCCGGACAGGTTTACCCCCCTACGAGCAGTACGTC.

The chain recombines TRBV6-5 with TRBJ2-7, with D possibly TRBD1 on 6 matching bases. This CDR3 is built from 12 residues. Germline CDR1 is MNHEY and CDR2 is SVGAGI. Trimming pared 11 bases from V and 0 bases from J, leaving 11 bases between. The CDR3 spells CARPDSSYEQYV. The CDR3 DNA reads TGTGCCCGCCCGGACAGCTCCTACGAGCAGTACGTC.

The chain uses TRBV19 and TRBJ2-7, with no clear D. Germline loops: CDR1 LNHDA, CDR2 SQIVND (reference sequence). V dropped 2 bases and J dropped 0 bases, with 5 bases sitting between them. CDR3 size: 13 residues. The CDR3, as DNA: TGTGCCAGTAGTATATCGTACTCCTACGAGCAGTACTTC. Translation gives CASSISYSYEQYF.

The V and J genes are TRBV4-2 and TRBJ2-3, with 7 bases that match TRBD2. With V trimmed by 2 bases and J by 2 bases, 7 bases remained unmatched. The germline V gene encodes CDR1 LGHNA and CDR2 YNFKEQ. The CDR3 consists of 16 residues. This CDR3 is CASSQLSAGLTDTQYF. CDR3 DNA sequence: TGTGCCAGCAGCCAATTATCAGCGGGGCTCACAGATACGCAGTATTTT.

In nucleotides, the CDR3 is TGCGCCAGCAGCTTGTTAAGCGGGGGGGCTGGAGAGACCCAGTACTTC. This gives the protein CASSLLSGGAGETQYF. The gene calls are TRBV5-1 and TRBJ2-5; the match to TRBD2 covers 10 bases. The CDR3 extends over 16 amino acids. Germline CDR1 and CDR2: SGHRS and YFSETQ. V shed 1 base and J 4 bases; nucleotides not matched to a gene: 7.

V usage is TRBV5-4 and J usage is TRBJ2-1, with TRBD1 as a possible D gene (5 bases). The V gene's germline CDR1 is SGHNT and CDR2 YYREEE (reference sequence). This CDR3 has 15 residues. V shed 3 bases and J shed 5 bases, with 15 bases lying between them. DNA of the CDR3: TGTGCCAGCAGCTCGATGCCAGGGATGAACAATGAGCAGTTCTTC. Translated, it gives CASSSMPGMNNEQFF.

V gene TRBV6-5 combines with J gene TRBJ2-3, with D maybe TRBD2 (6 bases). The CDR3 is made up of 15 amino acids. Germline V CDR1 and CDR2: MNHEY, SVGAGI. Trimming removed 0 bases from V and 6 bases from J, with 13 bases in between. The chain's CDR3 is CASSYSFRGRDTQYF. CDR3 DNA sequence: TGTGCCAGCAGTTACTCGTTCCGGGGGAGGGATACGCAGTATTTT.